This TCR beta chain was captured in a study of memory CD4+ T cells and cytomegalovirus serostatus. This CDR3 has 16 amino acids. CDR1 and CDR2 from the germline V gene are SGHVS and FNYEAQ. TCRdb's table, derived via immunoSEQ multiplex PCR, lists solely in-frame clones and lacks some. The sample has tens of thousands of clones; approximately 77% are singletons. As to this clone: One end of the junction is discordant with germline, which a read error may explain.

The sort gate was single viable CD3+CD4+CD8-CD45RO+ cells for memory CD4+ T cells. The gene calls are TRBV7-6 and TRBJ2-2, with 11 bases matching TRBD2. The receptor was derived from an adult in good health and CMV-seronegative. Some clones in this sample may be carry-over from other donors' samples. The sample taken for sequencing was memory CD4+ T cells from blood. This CDR3 is CVSSSLAGVATGELFF. The CDR3 DNA is TGTGTCAGCAGCTCACTAGCGGGAGTAGCCACCGGGGAGCTGTTTTTT.